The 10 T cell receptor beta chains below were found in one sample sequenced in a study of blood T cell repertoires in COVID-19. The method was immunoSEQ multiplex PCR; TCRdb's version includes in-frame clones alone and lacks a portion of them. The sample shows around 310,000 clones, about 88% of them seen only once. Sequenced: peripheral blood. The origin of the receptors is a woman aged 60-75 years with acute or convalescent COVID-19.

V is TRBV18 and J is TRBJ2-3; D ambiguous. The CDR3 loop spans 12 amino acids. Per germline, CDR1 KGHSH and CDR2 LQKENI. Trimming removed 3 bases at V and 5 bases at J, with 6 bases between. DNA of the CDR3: TGTGCCAGCTCACCTACACAAGATACGCAGTATTTT. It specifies CASSPTQDTQYF.

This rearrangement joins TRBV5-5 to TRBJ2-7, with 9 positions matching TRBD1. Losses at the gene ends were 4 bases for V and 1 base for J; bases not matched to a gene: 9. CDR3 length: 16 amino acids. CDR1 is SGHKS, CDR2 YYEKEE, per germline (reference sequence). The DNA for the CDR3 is TGTGCCAGCAGCAACCCGGGACAGGGTGTTTCCTACGAGCAGTACTTC. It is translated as CASSNPGQGVSYEQYF. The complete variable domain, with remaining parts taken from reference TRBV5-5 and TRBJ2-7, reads DAGVTQSPTHLIKTRGQQVTLRCSPISGHKSVSWYQQVLGQGPQFIFQYYEKEERGRGNFPDRFSARQFPNYSSELNVNALLLGDSALYLCASSNPGQGVSYEQYFGPGTRLTVT.

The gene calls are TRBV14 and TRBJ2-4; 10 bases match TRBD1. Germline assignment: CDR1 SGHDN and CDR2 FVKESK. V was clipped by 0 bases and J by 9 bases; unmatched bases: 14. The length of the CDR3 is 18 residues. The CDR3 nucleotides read TGTGCCAGCAGCCAAGATCGGGGACAGGGGCCAACGGGTGGCATTCAGTACTTC. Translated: CASSQDRGQGPTGGIQYF.

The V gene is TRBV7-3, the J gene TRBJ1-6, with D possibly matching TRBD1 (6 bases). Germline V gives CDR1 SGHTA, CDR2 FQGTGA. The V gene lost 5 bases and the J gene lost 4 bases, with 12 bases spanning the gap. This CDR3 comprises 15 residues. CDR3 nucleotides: TGTGCCAGCAGCCCTACAGGGCCTTATAATTCACCCCTCCACTTT. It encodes CASSPTGPYNSPLHF.

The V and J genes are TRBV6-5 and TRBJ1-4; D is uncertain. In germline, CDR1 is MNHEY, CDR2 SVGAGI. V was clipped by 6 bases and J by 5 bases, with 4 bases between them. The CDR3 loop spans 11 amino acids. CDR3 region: CASRRNEKLFF. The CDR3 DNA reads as TGTGCCAGCAGGCGGAATGAAAAACTGTTTTTT.

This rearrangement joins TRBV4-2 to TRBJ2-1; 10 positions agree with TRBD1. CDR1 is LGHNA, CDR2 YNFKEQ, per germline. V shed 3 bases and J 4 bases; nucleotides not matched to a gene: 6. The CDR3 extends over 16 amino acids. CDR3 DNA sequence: TGTGCCAGCAGCCATGAGGGGGACAGGGGTTACAATGAGCAGTTCTTC. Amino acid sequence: CASSHEGDRGYNEQFF.

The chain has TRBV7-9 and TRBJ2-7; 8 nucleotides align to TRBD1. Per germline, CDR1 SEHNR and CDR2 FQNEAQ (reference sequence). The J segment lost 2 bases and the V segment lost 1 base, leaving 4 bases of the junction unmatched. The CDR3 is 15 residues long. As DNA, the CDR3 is TGTGCCAGCAGCTTAGTAACAGGGGGGACCTACGAGCAGTACTTC. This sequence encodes CASSLVTGGTYEQYF.

As DNA, the CDR3 is TGTGCCAGCAGTTTACCAGGGTCGGGCAATCAGCCCCAGCATTTT. This translates into CASSLPGSGNQPQHF. The genes are TRBV28 and TRBJ1-5, with D possibly matching TRBD1 (5 bases). V gave up 2 bases and J gave up 2 bases, with 10 bases separating them. The germline V gene encodes CDR1 MDHEN and CDR2 SYDVKM. The CDR3 has 15 residues.

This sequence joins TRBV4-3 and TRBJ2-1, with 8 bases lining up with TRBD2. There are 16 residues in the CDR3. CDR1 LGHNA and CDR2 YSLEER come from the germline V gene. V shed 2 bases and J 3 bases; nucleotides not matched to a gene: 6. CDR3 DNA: TGCGCCAGCAGCCAAAGAGCGGGAGTAGGCTACAATGAGCAGTTCTTC. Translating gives CASSQRAGVGYNEQFF.

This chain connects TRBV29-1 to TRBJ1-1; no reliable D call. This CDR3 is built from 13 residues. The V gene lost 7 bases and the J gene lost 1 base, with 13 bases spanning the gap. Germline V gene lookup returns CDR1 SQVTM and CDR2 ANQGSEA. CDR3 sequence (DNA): TGCAGCGGCGCCCCGCAGGCGAACACTGAAGCTTTCTTT. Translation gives CSGAPQANTEAFF.